Listed below are T cell receptor beta chains from one sample, sequenced in a study of blood T cell repertoires in COVID-19. The method was immunoSEQ multiplex PCR; TCRdb's version includes in-frame clones alone and lacks a portion of them. The sample consists of about 170,000 clones, 87% of them appearing once. Specimen: PBMCs or T cells enriched from blood (not recorded which). Receptor source: a woman aged 45-60 years who had recovered from COVID-19. Both conserved end residues are part of each CDR3. D genes are given only for firm matches. Expanded clones are given a class, and other clones once, few, many or no size at all.

CASSSLLSGYTF,TGTGCCAGCAGTTCCCTACTTTCGGGCTACACCTTC,.,.,TRBV28,TRBJ1-2
CASAPTNRQGVNQPQHF,TGTGCCAGTGCGCCAACAAACCGACAGGGCGTAAATCAGCCCCAGCATTTT,TRBD1,once,TRBV19,TRBJ1-5
CASSPVAGITIEQYF,TGCGCCAGCAGCCCCGTAGCGGGGATCACCATAGAGCAGTACTTC,TRBD2,.,TRBV5-1,TRBJ2-7
CASSLIGRTSGTYEQYF,TGTGCCAGCAGCTTAATCGGGCGGACTAGCGGGACCTACGAGCAGTACTTC,TRBD2,.,TRBV11-2,TRBJ2-7
CASGLGGEGRDWASRQPQHF,TGTGCTAGTGGTTTGGGCGGAGAAGGGCGGGATTGGGCCTCGAGACAGCCCCAGCATTTT,.,.,TRBV12-5,TRBJ1-5
CASRPGQGASGYTF,TGTGCCAGCAGGCCCGGACAGGGGGCGAGTGGCTACACCTTC,TRBD1,few,TRBV3-1/TRBV3-2,TRBJ1-2
CASSLRGPRETQYF,TGTGCCAGCAGCTTAAGAGGTCCGCGGGAGACCCAGTACTTC,.,.,TRBV7-3,TRBJ2-5
CASSLGRGTSANEQFF,TGTGCCAGCAGCTTAGGAAGGGGGACTAGCGCGAATGAGCAGTTCTTC,TRBD2,.,TRBV7-2,TRBJ2-1
CASSPDFGLAGGPYEQYF,TGTGCCAGCAGTCCCGACTTCGGACTAGCGGGAGGGCCTTACGAGCAGTACTTC,TRBD2,.,TRBV28,TRBJ2-7
CAWSEQGPTPQHF,TGTGCCTGGAGTGAACAGGGTCCCACGCCCCAGCATTTT,.,.,TRBV30,TRBJ1-5
CASSLDRMTSGRALGTQYF,TGTGCCAGCAGCTTAGATCGGATGACTAGCGGGAGGGCCCTGGGTACGCAGTATTTT,TRBD2,.,TRBV11-3,TRBJ2-3
CASAGLLPSSEQFF,TGTGCCAGTGCCGGACTACTCCCTTCGAGTGAGCAGTTCTTC,.,few,TRBV28,TRBJ2-1
CASRRQENQPQHF,TGTGCCAGCAGGCGACAGGAAAATCAGCCCCAGCATTTT,.,.,TRBV2,TRBJ1-5
CATSGGSNEKLFF,TGTGCCACCAGCGGGGGGAGTAATGAAAAACTGTTTTTT,.,.,TRBV15,TRBJ1-4
CATKDTGVGTDTQYF,TGTGCCACCAAGGACACAGGGGTTGGCACAGATACGCAGTATTTT,TRBD1,.,TRBV24-1,TRBJ2-3
CASSPSRARMGFF,TGTGCCAGCAGCCCCTCGAGGGCCAGAATGGGGTTCTTC,.,few,TRBV11-2,TRBJ2-1
CATSRDPQTYGYTF,TGTGCCACCAGCAGAGATCCACAGACCTATGGCTACACCTTC,.,.,TRBV15,TRBJ1-2
CASSLKTGSSYEQYF,TGTGCCAGCTCCCTTAAGACAGGGAGTTCCTACGAGCAGTACTTC,TRBD1,.,TRBV7-9,TRBJ2-7
CASSQAPGQGAREQYF,TGCGCCAGCAGCCAAGCCCCGGGACAGGGGGCGAGGGAGCAGTACTTC,TRBD1,.,TRBV4-1,TRBJ2-7
CASSERGPYGYTF,TGTGCCAGCAGTGAAAGGGGCCCGTATGGCTACACCTTC,.,.,TRBV6-1,TRBJ1-2
CASSPRGSYNSPLHF,TGTGCCAGCAGCCCACGGGGCTCCTATAATTCACCCCTCCACTTT,.,.,TRBV3-1/TRBV3-2,TRBJ1-6
CASSESAGDQETQYF,TGTGCCAGCAGTGAATCTGCGGGGGACCAAGAGACCCAGTACTTC,TRBD2,.,TRBV6-1,TRBJ2-5
CASSWEGVNEKLFF,TGCGCCAGCAGCTGGGAGGGGGTGAATGAAAAACTGTTTTTT,.,.,TRBV5-1,TRBJ1-4
CASSPTPSTDTQYF,TGTGCCAGCTCACCCACACCTAGCACAGATACGCAGTATTTT,.,.,TRBV18,TRBJ2-3
CASSPALGGSNYGYTF,TGTGCCAGCAGTCCCGCCTTGGGGGGGTCTAACTATGGCTACACCTTC,.,.,TRBV27,TRBJ1-2
CASSAGGLSTDTQYF,TGTGCCAGCAGTGCGGGCGGGCTGAGCACAGATACGCAGTATTTT,.,.,TRBV2,TRBJ2-3
CASSYLGLVSYNEQFF,TGTGCCAGCAGTTACCTCGGACTAGTTTCCTACAATGAGCAGTTCTTC,TRBD2,.,TRBV6-5,TRBJ2-1
CASSLASTGELFF,TGTGCCAGCAGCTTGGCGAGCACCGGGGAGCTGTTTTTT,.,.,TRBV5-4,TRBJ2-2
CASRGQGNNQPQHF,TGTGCCAGCAGGGGGCAGGGTAACAATCAGCCCCAGCATTTT,.,.,TRBV28,TRBJ1-5
CASSWGGTAGNEQFF,TGCGCCAGCAGCTGGGGGGGGACTGCTGGCAATGAGCAGTTCTTC,TRBD2,.,TRBV5-1,TRBJ2-1
CASTRQGRDTEAFF,TGTGCCAGCACCCGACAGGGGAGGGACACTGAAGCTTTCTTT,TRBD1,.,TRBV2,TRBJ1-1
CASSASRTAPHEAFF,TGTGCCAGCAGCGCCTCCCGGACAGCCCCGCATGAAGCTTTCTTT,.,.,TRBV5-4,TRBJ1-1
CASSPRTGTYGYTF,TGTGCCAGCAGCCCCCGGACAGGAACTTATGGCTACACCTTC,TRBD1,few,TRBV7-8,TRBJ1-2
CASSVGGGRAWDEQFF,TGTGCCAGCAGCGTAGGAGGCGGGAGGGCCTGGGATGAGCAGTTCTTC,TRBD2,.,TRBV9,TRBJ2-1
CASIWDRDNYGYTF,TGTGCCAGCATCTGGGACAGGGATAACTATGGCTACACCTTC,TRBD1,.,TRBV2,TRBJ1-2
CASSLALRGTGELFF,TGTGCCAGCAGTTTGGCGCTCCGGGGTACCGGGGAGCTGTTTTTT,.,.,TRBV11-2,TRBJ2-2
CASTRDRNTGELFF,TGTGCCAGCACCCGGGACAGGAACACCGGGGAGCTGTTTTTT,TRBD1,.,TRBV6-5,TRBJ2-2
CASSVVRSGRANTQYF,TGTGCCAGCAGCGTAGTGCGTAGCGGGAGGGCGAATACGCAGTATTTT,TRBD2,.,TRBV9,TRBJ2-3
CASSIVTSNTEAFF,TGTGCCAGTAGTATAGTAACGAGTAACACTGAAGCTTTCTTT,.,.,TRBV19,TRBJ1-1
CASSLQWTGFSGNTIYF,TGCGCCAGCAGCCTGCAATGGACAGGGTTTTCTGGAAACACCATATATTTT,TRBD1,.,TRBV5-1,TRBJ1-3
CASSFKKGTGYHF,TGTGCCAGCAGCTTTAAGAAGGGGACAGGGTACCACTTT,TRBD1,.,TRBV7-2,TRBJ1-6
CASSELAGAYNEQFF,TGTGCCAGCAGCGAGCTAGCGGGAGCATACAATGAGCAGTTCTTC,TRBD2,.,TRBV9,TRBJ2-1
CASSQDPHTGLTYNEQFF,TGTGCCAGCAGCCAAGATCCTCACACGGGACTCACCTACAATGAGCAGTTCTTC,.,.,TRBV4-2,TRBJ2-1